Below are 2 T cell receptor beta chains sequenced from a single sample in a study of response to subunit inactivated influenza vaccine. TCRdb re-derived calls from the RT-PCR reads in MiXCR, one entry per CDR3 protein. The sample carries roughly 650,000 distinct CDR3 sequences, 12% to 15% recorded once. The sequences come from PBMCs from blood, collected 14 days before vaccination. All receptors come from a man between 45 and 60 years old who received an inactivated influenza vaccine.

This clonotype appeared a few times. The V call is TRBV12-3 or TRBV12-4, the J call TRBJ1-3, with 7 positions matching TRBD1. The CDR3 is 14 residues long. V lost 6 bases, J lost 5 bases, and 7 bases stayed unmatched. DNA for the CDR3: TGTGCCAGCAGCCAGACAGGGTCTAGAAACACCATATATTTT. Its protein product is CASSQTGSRNTIYF.

J is TRBJ2-3 and V is TRBV29-1, with TRBD2 matching over 9 bases. V was pared by 6 bases and J by 1 base, with 5 bases of the junction left unmatched. The CDR3 is 14 residues long. Germline CDR1 and CDR2: SQVTM and ANQGSEA. CDR3 in DNA: TGCAGCGTGGGGACTAGCACTCGCACAGATACGCAGTATTTT. Its protein is CSVGTSTRTDTQYF.